The 10 T cell receptor beta chains presented below share a single source sample, sequenced in a study of blood T cells in healthy people across ages. A second PCR, run for about 6 to 12 cycles, used a sample-barcoded 5' primer plus a J-beta primer mix. TCRdb ran MiXCR on the 5' RACE reads and lists one entry per CDR3 protein. The data hold about 1.8 million distinct CDR3 sequences, with about 50% observed a single time. The sequencing input was blood. The receptors were sampled from a woman in her thirties or forties in good health.

Written as DNA, the CDR3 is TGCGCCAGCAGCTTAAGAGGACTAGCGGGATACCAAGAGACCCAGTACTTC. Protein: CASSLRGLAGYQETQYF. This chain joins TRBV5-1 and TRBJ2-5, with 12 bases matching TRBD2. The junction had 5 bases not matched to a gene; V was cut back by 2 bases and J by 0 bases. Per germline, CDR1 SGHRS and CDR2 YFSETQ. This CDR3 is built from 17 residues.

A few counts support this clonotype. A read error may produce the germline difference seen at one junction end. J is TRBJ2-7 and V is TRBV7-9, with a tentative D call TRBD1 (6 bases). The length of the CDR3 is 14 residues. CDR1 and CDR2 (germline): SEHNR, FQNEAQ (reference sequence). The CDR3 DNA is TGTGCCAGCGGCTTAGGGGGAAAAGGATACGAGCAGTACTTC. Translation gives CASGLGGKGYEQYF.

This chain links TRBV6-5 with TRBJ1-2, with 11 positions matching TRBD1. V was clipped by 7 bases and J by 8 bases; unmatched bases: 9. Per the germline V gene, CDR1 is MNHEY and CDR2 is SVGAGI. The CDR3 covers 14 residues. The CDR3 DNA reads as TGTGCCAGCACCCCCCAAAGGACAGGGGGCGGCTACACCTTC. It yields the protein CASTPQRTGGGYTF.

V and J are TRBV20-1 and TRBJ2-4, with TRBD1 identical over 8 bases. The V gene end was trimmed by 2 bases and the J gene end by 6 bases; junction bases not matched to a gene: 6. This CDR3 has 14 amino acids. The germline V gene encodes CDR1 DFQATT and CDR2 SNEGSKA (reference sequence). The CDR3 region is CSARTGGVGNIQYF. The CDR3 DNA is TGCAGTGCTAGAACAGGGGGAGTCGGAAACATTCAGTACTTC.

This clonotype occurred a few times. The chain links TRBV20-1 to TRBJ1-6; D is ambiguous. Trimming removed 0 bases from V and 0 bases from J, with 9 bases in between. The CDR3 loop spans 16 amino acids. CDR1 and CDR2 (germline): DFQATT, SNEGSKA (reference sequence). The CDR3 sequence is CSARDARYSYNSPLHF. In DNA, the CDR3 is TGCAGTGCTAGAGATGCGCGGTACTCCTATAATTCACCCCTCCACTTT.

The chain employs TRBV20-1 and TRBJ2-1, with 10 bases lining up with TRBD1. The DNA end favors TRBJ2-7, so the J call may be wrong. The CDR3 is made up of 15 amino acids. Germline values: CDR1 DFQATT, CDR2 SNEGSKA (reference sequence). CDR3 bases: TGCAGTGCTGAGCCGGAGGACAGGGGGTACAATGAGCAGTACTTC. Its translation is CSAEPEDRGYNEQYF.

V usage is TRBV20-1 and J usage is TRBJ2-7, with D perhaps assigned TRBD1 or TRBD2 (6 bases each). The DNA end favors TRBJ2-5, so the J call may be wrong. The CDR3 consists of 14 residues. Germline loops: CDR1 DFQATT, CDR2 SNEGSKA (reference sequence). The CDR3 DNA follows: TGCAGTGCTAGAGGGGCGGGGACATCAGAGACCCAGTACTTC. Its protein product is CSARGAGTSETQYF.

This chain joins TRBV6-5 and TRBJ2-5, with D possibly being TRBD2 (6 bases). V dropped 0 bases and J dropped 4 bases, with 9 bases sitting between them. The V gene's germline CDR1 is MNHEY and CDR2 SVGAGI. The CDR3 consists of 14 residues. CDR3 sequence: CASSYSQEGETQYF. The DNA of the CDR3 is TGTGCCAGCAGTTACTCTCAGGAGGGAGAGACCCAGTACTTC.

This clonotype showed up just once. One junction end does not reproduce the germline sequence, and a read error may be involved. J is TRBJ2-7 and V is TRBV6-2 or TRBV6-3; maybe TRBD2 (5 bases). CDR1 is MNHEY, CDR2 SVGEGT, per germline. CDR3 length equals 15 residues. The CDR3: CTSSYPGLENYEQYF. CDR3 nucleotide sequence: TGTACCAGCAGTTATCCAGGACTCGAAAACTACGAGCAGTACTTC.

This clonotype has a handful of counts. The gene calls are TRBV4-3 and TRBJ1-2; no clear D gene. The germline V gene encodes CDR1 LGHNA and CDR2 YSLEER. The germline V and J ends were trimmed by 0 bases and 4 bases, with 12 bases remaining between them. The CDR3 loop spans 15 amino acids. In DNA, the CDR3 is TGCGCCAGCAGCCAAGATGTCGCGACCCGCTATGGCTACACCTTC. Residues: CASSQDVATRYGYTF.